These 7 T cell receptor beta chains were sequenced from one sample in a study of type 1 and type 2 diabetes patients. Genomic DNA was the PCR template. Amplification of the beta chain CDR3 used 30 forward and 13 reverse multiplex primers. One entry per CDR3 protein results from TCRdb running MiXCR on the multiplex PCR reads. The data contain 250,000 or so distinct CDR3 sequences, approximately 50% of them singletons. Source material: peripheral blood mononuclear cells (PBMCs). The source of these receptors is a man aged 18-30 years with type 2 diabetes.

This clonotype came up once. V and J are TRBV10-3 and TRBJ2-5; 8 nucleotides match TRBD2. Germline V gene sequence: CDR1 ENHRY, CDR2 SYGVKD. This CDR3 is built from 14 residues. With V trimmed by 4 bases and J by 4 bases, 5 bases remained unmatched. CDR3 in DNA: TGTGCCATCAGTGGGACTAGCCTCAGAGAGACCCAGTACTTC. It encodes CAISGTSLRETQYF.

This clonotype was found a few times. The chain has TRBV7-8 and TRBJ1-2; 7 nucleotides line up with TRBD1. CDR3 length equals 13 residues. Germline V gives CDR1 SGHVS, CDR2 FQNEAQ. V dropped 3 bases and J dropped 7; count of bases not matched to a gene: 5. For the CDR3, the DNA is TGTGCCAGCAGCTTCCTAGGGGGCGCTGGCTACACCTTC. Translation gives CASSFLGGAGYTF.

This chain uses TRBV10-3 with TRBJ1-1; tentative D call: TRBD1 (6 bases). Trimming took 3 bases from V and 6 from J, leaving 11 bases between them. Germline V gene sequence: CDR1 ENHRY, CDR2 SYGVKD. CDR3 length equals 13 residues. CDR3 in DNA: TGTGCCATCAGTGAACAGGGTGGCCCTGAAGCTTTCTTT. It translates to CAISEQGGPEAFF.

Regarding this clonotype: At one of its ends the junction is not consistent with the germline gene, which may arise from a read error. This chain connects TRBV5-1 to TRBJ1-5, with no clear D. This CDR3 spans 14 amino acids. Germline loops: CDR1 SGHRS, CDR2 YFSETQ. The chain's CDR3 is CASSPGNSNQPQHF. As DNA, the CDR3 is TGTGCCAGCAGTCCTGGGAATAGCAATCAGCCCCAGCATTTT. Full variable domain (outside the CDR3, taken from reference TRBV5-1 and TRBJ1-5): KAGVTQTPRYLIKTRGQQVTLSCSPISGHRSVSWYQQTPGQGLQFLFEYFSETQRNKGNFPGRFSGRQFSNSRSEMNVSTLELGDSALYLCASSPGNSNQPQHFGDGTRLSIL.

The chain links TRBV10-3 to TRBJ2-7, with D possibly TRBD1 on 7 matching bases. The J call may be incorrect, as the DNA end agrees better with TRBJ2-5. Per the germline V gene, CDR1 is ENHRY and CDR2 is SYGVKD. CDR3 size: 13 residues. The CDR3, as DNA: TGTGCCATCCCGTGGGAGGACAGGGAGACCCAGTACTTC. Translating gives CAIPWEDRETQYF.

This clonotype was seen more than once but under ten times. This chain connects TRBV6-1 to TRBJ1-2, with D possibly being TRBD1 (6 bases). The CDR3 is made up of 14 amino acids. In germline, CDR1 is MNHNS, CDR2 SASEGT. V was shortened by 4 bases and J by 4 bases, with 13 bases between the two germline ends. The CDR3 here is CASSGTATGYGYTF. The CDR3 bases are TGTGCCAGCAGTGGGACAGCGACCGGCTATGGCTACACCTTC.

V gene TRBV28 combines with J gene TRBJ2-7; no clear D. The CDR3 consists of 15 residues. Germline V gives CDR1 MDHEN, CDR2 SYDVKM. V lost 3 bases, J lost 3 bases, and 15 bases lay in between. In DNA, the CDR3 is TGTGCCAGCAGTTTGGGTGGGTACCCTGTCTACGAGCAGTACTTC. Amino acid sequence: CASSLGGYPVYEQYF.